This T cell receptor beta chain was captured in a study of regulatory T cells in long-lasting Graves disease. About the research overall: It was over 5 years of antithyroid drugs, with positive TSH receptor antibodies, that meant persistent Graves' disease. Study-wide results and caveats: Whereas about a thousand public clonotypes were shared by new patients, persistent patients shared more, at around 2,700. Persistent disease preferred TRBV28, TRBJ1-2 and TRBJ2-5.

Specified time point: persistent/refractory GD, antithyroid drugs over 5 years with positive TRAb. PBMCs provided the RNA from which the TCR library was made. Both iRepertoire HTBI primers and Arm-PCR of CDR3 regions were used to build the TCR beta libraries. TCRdb itself ran the multiplex PCR reads through MiXCR, one entry per CDR3 protein. Of roughly 700,000 distinct CDR3 sequences in the sample, around 32% were seen once. Germline V lookup: CDR1 LNHDA, CDR2 SQIVND (reference sequence). The CDR3 extends over 13 amino acids. Between the trimmed V and J ends, which lost 3 bases and 8 bases, there was a span of 13 bases. This clonotype was seen a handful of times. As yet, its antigen is unknown.

The sample was peripheral blood mononuclear cells (PBMCs), taken when the disease was refractory, from a patient treated with antithyroid drugs. J is TRBJ1-1 and V is TRBV19; TRBD1 is a possible D gene (6 bases). This receptor was identified in a female donor with Graves disease. This chain's CDR3 is CASSISRGAEAFF. Here the CDR3 DNA reads TGTGCCAGTAGTATTTCCAGGGGCGCCGAAGCTTTCTTT.